A single sample gave rise to the 10 T cell receptor beta chains below, sequenced in a study of chemoradiotherapy in HPV16-positive cancers. Assay used: immunoSEQ multiplex PCR; TCRdb lists only in-frame clones, some missing. The table lists several thousand clones, roughly 75% of them singletons, with about 9% in the top ten. Sampling was conducted from a patient who underwent chemoradiotherapy. The receptors stem from a human donor with HPV-associated anogenital cancer.

The chain has TRBV14 and TRBJ1-2, with TRBD1 matching 10 bases. Trimming cost V 3 bases and J 0 bases; bases outside gene matches: 7. Looked up from germline, CDR1 is SGHDN and CDR2 is FVKESK. CDR3 length: 17 amino acids. The CDR3 DNA sequence: TGTGCCAGCAGCCAGGGACAGGGGACGTGGGCTAACTATGGCTACACCTTC. This sequence encodes CASSQGQGTWANYGYTF. Filled out from reference TRBV14 and TRBJ1-2, the complete variable domain reads EAGVTQFPSHSVIEKGQTVTLRCDPISGHDNLYWYRRVMGKEIKFLLHFVKESKQDESGMPNNRFLAERTGGTYSTLKVQPAELEDSGVYFCASSQGQGTWANYGYTFGSGTRLTVV.

The chain has TRBV7-9 and TRBJ2-2; D might be TRBD2 (5 bases). Germline V gene sequence: CDR1 SEHNR, CDR2 FQNEAQ (reference sequence). Trimming stripped 5 bases from V and 4 bases from J, with 11 bases between. The CDR3 runs 14 residues. CDR3 residues: CASSPGFGTGELFF. The CDR3 bases are TGTGCCAGCAGCCCGGGGTTCGGCACCGGGGAGCTGTTTTTT.

The genes are TRBV2 and TRBJ1-5; D is unclear. From germline, CDR1 is SNHLY and CDR2 FYNNEI. Between the trimmed V and J ends, which lost 0 bases and 0 bases, there was a span of 6 bases. The CDR3 is 15 residues long. CDR3 protein: CASSEAGGSNQPQHF. In nucleotides, the CDR3 is TGTGCCAGCAGTGAAGCCGGAGGTAGCAATCAGCCCCAGCATTTT.

The table lists this clone with a few counts. This chain connects TRBV27 to TRBJ1-2; D unclear. The length of the CDR3 is 12 residues. Germline loops: CDR1 MNHEY, CDR2 SMNVEV (reference sequence). The V end lost 6 bases, the J end lost 5 bases, and 10 bases lay between the germline ends. This CDR3 reads CASSRTGYGYTF. The CDR3 nucleotides are TGTGCCAGCAGCCGGACCGGGTATGGCTACACCTTC.

The DNA for the CDR3 is TGTGCCAGCAGCCCCCGGGACAGGGGAATCAATGAGCAGTTCTTC. Residues: CASSPRDRGINEQFF. The chain couples TRBV14 to TRBJ2-1, with 10 nucleotides matching TRBD1. V dropped 4 bases and J dropped 6; count of bases not matched to a gene: 6. Germline assignment: CDR1 SGHDN and CDR2 FVKESK. The CDR3 is made up of 15 amino acids.

The chain has TRBV27 and TRBJ2-2; D not certain. CDR3 length: 16 residues. Germline V gives CDR1 MNHEY, CDR2 SMNVEV (reference sequence). The V and J ends lost 6 bases and 1 base respectively, with 15 bases between them. CDR3 in amino acids: CASSLTAWGNTGELFF. The DNA of the CDR3 is TGTGCCAGCAGCCTGACGGCCTGGGGGAACACCGGGGAGCTGTTTTTT.

The genes are TRBV5-4 and TRBJ2-7; no definite D call. Between the trimmed V and J ends, which lost 0 bases and 6 bases, there was a span of 7 bases. The CDR3 runs 12 residues. Germline CDR1 is SGHNT and CDR2 is YYREEE (reference sequence). The CDR3 nucleotides read TGTGCCAGCAGCTTGGAGTCCCGCGAGCAGTACTTC. Its translation: CASSLESREQYF.

This chain joins TRBV18 and TRBJ2-1; perhaps TRBD1 as D (6 bases). The germline CDR1 and CDR2 sequences are KGHSH and LQKENI. The CDR3 has 14 amino acids. V lost 4 bases, J lost 8 bases, and 15 bases lay in between. CDR3 sequence: CASSRDTSGDEQFF. CDR3 DNA: TGTGCCAGCTCACGGGACACCTCCGGCGATGAGCAGTTCTTC. Full variable domain (remainder filled in from reference TRBV18 and TRBJ2-1): NAGVMQNPRHLVRRRGQEARLRCSPMKGHSHVYWYRQLPEEGLKFMVYLQKENIIDESGMPKERFSAEFPKEGPSILRIQQVVRGDSAAYFCASSRDTSGDEQFFGPGTRLTVL.

This clone was picked up a small number of times. This chain links TRBV25-1 with TRBJ2-6; D ambiguous. This CDR3 has 15 residues. CDR1 is MGHDK, CDR2 SYGVNS, per germline. Trimming took 2 bases from V and 0 from J, leaving 5 bases between them. The CDR3 reads CASSEGISGANVLTF. CDR3 nucleotide sequence: TGTGCCAGCAGTGAAGGGATCTCTGGGGCCAACGTCCTGACTTTC.

DNA of the CDR3: TGTGCCAGCAGCGTAGGGACTTCCACCGGGGAGCTGTTTTTT. This encodes CASSVGTSTGELFF. The chain joins TRBV9 to TRBJ2-2; maybe TRBD2 (5 bases). Germline-derived CDR1 and CDR2 are SGDLS and YYNGEE. The length of the CDR3 is 14 residues. The ends were cut back, 0 bases at V and 4 bases at J, with 7 bases in the middle.